The next 23 T cell receptor beta chains were all read from a single sample in a study of blood T cell repertoires in COVID-19. The protocol was immunoSEQ multiplex PCR, while the TCRdb copy is restricted to in-frame clones and leaves out a portion. The data show about 230,000 clones, less than 90% seen once. The sample consisted of peripheral blood. The origin of the receptors is a woman in her seventies with active or convalescent COVID-19.

This CDR3 reads CASSTDRGDTQYF. The DNA of the CDR3 is TGTGCCAGCAGCACGGACAGGGGGGATACGCAGTATTTT. This sequence joins TRBV7-2 and TRBJ2-3, with 10 bases lining up with TRBD1. Per germline, CDR1 SGHTA and CDR2 FQGNSA. The CDR3 length is 13 residues. Trimming removed 5 bases from V and 6 bases from J; junction bases left unmatched: 2.

There are a few counts of this clone. The genes are TRBV6-5 and TRBJ2-1; possible D gene TRBD1, 5 bases. V lost 6 bases and J 3 bases, leaving 9 bases between the germline ends. The length of the CDR3 is 13 residues. Germline loops: CDR1 MNHEY, CDR2 SVGAGI. CDR3 sequence: CASRKDSYNEQFF. Written as DNA, the CDR3 is TGTGCCAGCAGGAAAGACAGCTACAATGAGCAGTTCTTC.

This chain links TRBV9 with TRBJ1-2, with a tentative D call TRBD1 (5 bases). Germline CDR1 SGDLS, CDR2 YYNGEE. This CDR3 has 15 residues. V was trimmed by 0 bases and J by 3 bases, leaving 12 bases between them. CDR3 loop: CASSVGGTPYYGYTF. CDR3 coding DNA: TGTGCCAGCAGCGTAGGCGGGACTCCTTACTATGGCTACACCTTC.

In its sample, this clone was seen a few times. J is TRBJ1-2 and V is TRBV7-9; a possible D gene is TRBD1 (5 bases). The CDR3 is 15 residues long. Germline-derived CDR1 and CDR2 are SEHNR and FQNEAQ (reference sequence). V was cut by 5 bases and J by 8 bases, with 21 bases left in between. CDR3 residues: CASSRGWQGPYGYTF. CDR3 sequence (DNA): TGTGCCAGCAGCAGGGGATGGCAGGGCCCTTACGGCTACACCTTC.

This sequence joins TRBV19 and TRBJ2-2; D perhaps matches TRBD2 (6 bases). The V end lost 1 base, the J end lost 4 bases, and 10 bases lay between the germline ends. Germline V gene sequence: CDR1 LNHDA, CDR2 SQIVND (reference sequence). The CDR3 is made up of 15 amino acids. The CDR3: CASSIGAGLTGELFF. DNA for the CDR3: TGTGCCAGTAGTATAGGTGCGGGGCTCACCGGGGAGCTGTTTTTT.

A note on this clone: Other DNA sequences in this sample translate to the same CDR3. The CDR3 sequence: CASSQDRLRQPQHF. The CDR3 DNA sequence: TGTGCCAGCAGCCAAGATCGGTTGCGACAGCCCCAGCATTTT. The V call is TRBV3-1 (or the pseudogene TRBV3-2), the J call TRBJ1-5; no firm D call. Germline-derived CDR1 and CDR2 are LGHDT and YNNKEL (reference sequence). V shed 0 bases and J shed 7 bases, with 10 bases lying between them. This CDR3 has 14 amino acids.

This sequence joins TRBV2 and TRBJ2-5; D possibly corresponds to TRBD2 (5 bases). Trimming shortened V by 5 bases and J by 4 bases, and 14 bases separated the two germline ends. The length of the CDR3 is 14 residues. Germline CDR1 reads SNHLY; CDR2 reads FYNNEI. The CDR3 DNA follows: TGTGCCAGCAGTTCCGGCCCACGGGGAGAGACCCAGTACTTC. This codes for CASSSGPRGETQYF.

The chain has TRBV19 and TRBJ1-2, with 8 positions matching TRBD1. The junction had 10 bases not matched to a gene; V was cut back by 5 bases and J by 5 bases. This CDR3 comprises 15 residues. The V gene's germline CDR1 is LNHDA and CDR2 SQIVND (reference sequence). CDR3 bases: TGTGCCAGTAGTCTACGGGACAGGTCCCGATATGGCTACACCTTC. Protein: CASSLRDRSRYGYTF.

This clone was seen just once. This sequence joins TRBV7-2 and TRBJ2-7, with a possible D match to TRBD1 (5 bases). V dropped 3 bases and J dropped 9 bases, with 18 bases sitting between them. Per germline, CDR1 SGHTA and CDR2 FQGNSA. This CDR3 spans 14 amino acids. The CDR3 loop reads CASSLGPDPWGQYF. CDR3 coding DNA: TGTGCCAGCAGCTTGGGGCCCGATCCATGGGGGCAGTACTTC. The full variable domain, rest sourced from reference TRBV7-2 and TRBJ2-7, is GAGVSQSPSNKVTEKGKDVELRCDPISGHTALYWYRQSLGQGLEFLIYFQGNSAPDKSGLPSDRFSAERTGGSVSTLTIQRTQQEDSAVYLCASSLGPDPWGQYFGPGTRLTVT.

In DNA form, the CDR3 reads TGTGCCAGCAGACCTACAGGGACGGCAACAGATACGCAGTATTTT. It specifies CASRPTGTATDTQYF. V is TRBV11-2 and J is TRBJ2-3, with a tentative D call TRBD1 (6 bases). Germline V lookup: CDR1 SGHAT, CDR2 FQNNGV. The CDR3 has 15 amino acids. V gave up 6 bases and J gave up 3 bases, with 16 bases separating them.

This chain joins TRBV5-1 and TRBJ1-3, with 8 bases that match TRBD1. This CDR3 spans 17 amino acids. V was pared by 4 bases and J by 0 bases, with 9 bases of the junction left unmatched. CDR1 SGHRS and CDR2 YFSETQ come from the germline V gene. CDR3 nucleotide sequence: TGCGCCAGCAGCCCGGGGACAGGTATTCCCTCTGGAAACACCATATATTTT. Amino acid sequence: CASSPGTGIPSGNTIYF.

This chain links TRBV21-1 with TRBJ2-4; the DNA was not used to check the table's D call, TRBD1. TRBV21-1 is classified as a pseudogene. This CDR3 has 16 residues. Here the CDR3 DNA reads TGTGCCAGCAGCAAAGCCGCAGAAATAGCCAAAAACATTCAGTACTTC. Translation gives CASSKAAEIAKNIQYF.

V and J are TRBV3-1 (or the pseudogene TRBV3-2) and TRBJ2-5; 8 bases agree with TRBD2. The V gene end was trimmed by 5 bases and the J gene end by 6 bases; junction bases not matched to a gene: 11. Germline lookup yields CDR1 LGHDT and CDR2 YNNKEL (reference sequence). The CDR3 extends over 15 amino acids. CDR3 bases: TGTGCCAGCAGCTCCTCGGCACTAGCGGTAAAGACCCAGTACTTC. Residues: CASSSSALAVKTQYF.

This clone showed up just once. The gene calls are TRBV5-1 and TRBJ2-5; 7 positions match TRBD2. Germline CDR1 reads SGHRS; CDR2 reads YFSETQ. The CDR3 has 14 amino acids. V gave up 1 base and J gave up 2 bases; unmatched junction bases: 2. CDR3 coding DNA: TGCGCCAGCAGCTTGCAGGGAGGGCAAGAGACCCAGTACTTC. It codes for CASSLQGGQETQYF.

The chain combines TRBV29-1 with TRBJ2-1; 8 bases align to TRBD2. CDR1 and CDR2 from the germline V gene are SQVTM and ANQGSEA. The CDR3 runs to 15 residues. Trimming cost V 4 bases and J 0 bases; bases outside gene matches: 5. In DNA form, the CDR3 reads TGCAGCGTTGTGGGGAGCGGGAGCTCCTACAATGAGCAGTTCTTC. Encoded protein: CSVVGSGSSYNEQFF.

The chain has TRBV30 and TRBJ1-5; 7 positions match TRBD1. Trimming at V came to 0 bases and at J to 6 bases, leaving 5 bases not matched to a gene. The CDR3 extends over 14 amino acids. Germline values: CDR1 GTSNPN, CDR2 SVGIG (reference sequence). The CDR3 DNA reads as TGTGCCTGGAGTGTTGGAGGGGGCGGTCAGCCCCAGCATTTT. Translation gives CAWSVGGGGQPQHF.

The CDR3 here is CASSYSESVGGAFF. The CDR3 nucleotides are TGTGCCAGCAGTTACTCGGAGTCTGTAGGTGGTGCTTTCTTT. This chain joins TRBV6-2 or TRBV6-3 and TRBJ1-1; no clear D gene. CDR3 length: 14 residues. Looked up from germline, CDR1 is MNHEY and CDR2 is SVGEGT. Trimming pared 0 bases from V and 11 bases from J, leaving 16 bases between.

V usage is TRBV6-2 or TRBV6-3 and J usage is TRBJ1-1; TRBD1 matches at 7 bases. Trimming took 3 bases from V and 9 from J; bases not matched to a gene: 13. The CDR3 contains 15 residues. Germline CDR1 and CDR2: MNHEY and SVGEGT. CDR3 loop: CASSYPLGQTLKAFF. The CDR3 DNA sequence: TGTGCCAGCAGTTATCCCCTGGGACAGACCCTAAAAGCTTTCTTT.

This chain links TRBV9 with TRBJ2-7; weak D call: TRBD2 (5 bases). CDR1 SGDLS and CDR2 YYNGEE come from the germline V gene. This CDR3 has 15 amino acids. V shed 3 bases and J shed 0 bases, with 13 bases lying between them. The CDR3 spells CASSATSASSYEQYF. In nucleotides, the CDR3 is TGTGCCAGCAGCGCAACTAGTGCGAGCTCCTACGAGCAGTACTTC.

The genes are TRBV28 and TRBJ1-4; D is possibly TRBD1 (6 bases). Trimming removed 5 bases at V and 8 bases at J, with 21 bases between. Germline values: CDR1 MDHEN, CDR2 SYDVKM. The CDR3 runs 16 residues. The CDR3 protein is CASSPNRGGGREKLFF. As DNA, the CDR3 is TGTGCCAGCAGTCCCAACCGGGGGGGCGGTAGGGAAAAACTGTTTTTT. Variable domain in full (rest from reference TRBV28 and TRBJ1-4): DVKVTQSSRYLVKRTGEKVFLECVQDMDHENMFWYRQDPGLGLRLIYFSYDVKMKEKGDIPEGYSVSREKKERFSLILESASTNQTSMYLCASSPNRGGGREKLFFGSGTQLSVL.

This sequence joins TRBV5-4 and TRBJ2-2; TRBD1 matches at 11 bases. CDR3 length equals 17 residues. With 4 bases clipped from V and 6 bases from J, the junction kept 11 bases outside the gene matches. Looked up from germline, CDR1 is SGHNT and CDR2 is YYREEE (reference sequence). CDR3 protein: CASSLGGQGALSGELFF. The DNA for the CDR3 is TGTGCCAGCAGCCTGGGCGGACAGGGGGCACTTTCCGGGGAGCTGTTTTTT.

The rearrangement uses TRBV2 and TRBJ2-7; 7 bases line up with TRBD1. Germline CDR1 and CDR2: SNHLY and FYNNEI. There are 13 residues in the CDR3. J was trimmed by 6 bases and V by 6 bases; bases with no gene match: 8. CDR3 bases: TGTGCCAGCAGCGCCGGACAGGAGGTCGAGCAGTACTTC. Translating gives CASSAGQEVEQYF.

The rearrangement uses TRBV7-8 and TRBJ1-1; D unresolved. Germline loops: CDR1 SGHVS, CDR2 FQNEAQ. Trimming took off 5 bases at V and 6 bases at J, with 13 bases between the two ends. The CDR3 consists of 13 residues. The CDR3 DNA reads as TGTGCCAGCAGCCTAAATCGGGTCTCTGAAGCTTTCTTT. It encodes CASSLNRVSEAFF.